One TCR beta chain is described in this entry. Its specificity is not known. These data are taken from a study of PD-1 blockade in classical Hodgkin lymphoma. Broader study findings: When set against healthy donors, newly diagnosed patients were reported to show lower baseline TCR diversity. When nivolumab was started under 1 year after ASCT, patients were excluded. Undefined causes, possibly disease activity or prior therapy, underlie the repertoire differences.

The CDR3 length is 15 residues. Each patient relapsed following autologous stem cell transplantation, and prior brentuximab vedotin exposure differed. Complete response, partial response or progressive disease constituted the best response categories observed. Assay: immunoSEQ multiplex PCR; the TCRdb copy retains only in-frame clones and omits some. Of some 100,000 clones listed, roughly 89% are singletons. This clonotype originated in a human donor with classical Hodgkin lymphoma. The material was peripheral blood mononuclear cells (PBMCs), obtained at baseline. The chain carries TRBV21-1 and TRBJ1-1. TRBV21-1 is termed a pseudogene. As DNA, the CDR3 is TGTGCCAGCAGCTCGCTGAGGGGGGAGGACACTGAAGCTTTCTTT. Encoded protein: CASSSLRGEDTEAFF.